This T cell receptor (beta chain) was identified in a study of spatial heterogeneity in lung cancer. Study-wide findings and caveats: Tumoral mutation counts were tracked by counts of expanded intratumoral alpha and beta TCRs.

TCRdb reprocessed the 5' RACE reads via MiXCR and lists one record per CDR3 protein. The table shows 18,000 or so distinct CDR3 sequences, with about 6.5% occurring only once. Described time point: sample taken at primary tumor resection. This clonotype was seen at least ten times. Its target is unknown. Material: lung tumor tissue, obtained at surgery. The sequence was obtained from a female donor with early-stage non-small cell lung cancer.

CDR3 in amino acids: CASSQQGAKAFF. The CDR3 bases are TGTGCCAGCAGTCAACAGGGGGCTAAAGCTTTCTTT. This sequence joins TRBV6-2 or TRBV6-3 and TRBJ1-1, with 9 bases identical to TRBD1. Germline CDR1 is MNHEY and CDR2 is SVGEGT. The trim removed 5 bases at V and 9 bases at J, leaving 4 bases unmatched. This CDR3 is 12 amino acids long.